The 5 T cell receptor beta chains below come from one sample, sequenced in a study of blood T cell repertoires in COVID-19. The assay was immunoSEQ multiplex PCR, and TCRdb's table has in-frame clones only and misses some. The sample lists 280,000 or so clones, approximately 81% occurring once. Source material: PBMCs or T cells enriched from blood (not recorded which). These receptors all stem from a woman between 50 and 59 years old who had recovered from COVID-19.

This chain joins TRBV27 and TRBJ1-6, with D possibly matching TRBD1 (6 bases). The CDR3 is 19 amino acids. Trimming stripped 5 bases from V and 1 base from J, with 21 bases between. Per germline, CDR1 MNHEY and CDR2 SMNVEV (reference sequence). CDR3 DNA sequence: TGTGCCAGCAGTATCGCAGGGGAACCTCCGACGTCCTATAATTCACCCCTCCACTTT. Translated, it gives CASSIAGEPPTSYNSPLHF.

This chain links TRBV27 with TRBJ1-1; D unresolved. This CDR3 region has 17 residues. Germline loops: CDR1 MNHEY, CDR2 SMNVEV (reference sequence). Trimming cost V 1 base and J 0 bases, with 15 bases left between them. Here the CDR3 DNA reads TGTGCCAGCAGTTTATGGGCAAGTAGTTCGATGAACACTGAAGCTTTCTTT. Protein: CASSLWASSSMNTEAFF.

The V gene is TRBV28, the J gene TRBJ1-1; D gene uncertain. Germline CDR1 MDHEN, CDR2 SYDVKM. Trimming removed 4 bases from V and 8 bases from J, with 23 bases in between. The CDR3 runs to 16 residues. DNA of the CDR3: TGTGCCAGCAGTTCCCCCTCCCGGGCCCGGGGAAACGAAGCTTTCTTT. Protein sequence: CASSSPSRARGNEAFF.

This clone is a singleton in its sample. This chain links TRBV10-1 with TRBJ2-4; D possibly corresponds to TRBD2 (5 bases). Trimming removed 3 bases from V and 6 bases from J, with 12 bases in between. CDR1 is WNHNN and CDR2 is SYGVQD in the germline V gene (reference sequence). The CDR3 is made up of 14 amino acids. CDR3 nucleotides: TGCGCCAGCAGTGAATGGGCAGAGGGAAACATTCAGTACTTC. Protein: CASSEWAEGNIQYF.

The chain joins TRBV5-4 to TRBJ1-1; D uncertain. Germline loops: CDR1 SGHNT, CDR2 YYREEE (reference sequence). The CDR3 sequence is 15 residues long. Trimming cost V 6 bases and J 0 bases, with 15 bases left between them. As DNA, the CDR3 is TGTGCCAGCAACCCCCGGGGAGCCTTGAACACTGAAGCTTTCTTT. Its translation is CASNPRGALNTEAFF.